The clone carrying this T cell receptor beta chain was recorded at least ten times. What it recognizes is unknown. This CDR3 is 14 amino acids long. CDR1 is SGDLS and CDR2 is YYNGEE in the germline V gene. V was pared by 3 bases and J by 6 bases, with 16 bases between. Template material for amplifying TCR beta CDR3 regions consisted of RNA transcripts. TCR CDR3 regions were first amplified by RT-PCR with HTBI primers. MiXCR, applied by TCRdb to the multiplex PCR reads, yields one record per CDR3 protein. The data contain about 610,000 distinct CDR3 sequences, roughly 15% of them seen just once; the ten biggest clones take up around 4.5%. This entry comes from a study of T cells in Graves' hyperthyroidism and ophthalmopathy. Uncontrolled infection, other autoimmune disease, pregnancy or lactation excluded patients. PBMCs were derived from about 9.1 ml fresh peripheral blood. Study-level findings and limits: Peripheral blood also featured most of the thyroid clonotypes expanded above 0.001. The model identified upcoming ophthalmopathy a median about six months ahead of onset.

What was sequenced was blood. The chain employs TRBV9 and TRBJ2-7; TRBD1 or TRBD2 may be the D gene (5 bases each). The source of this sequence is a middle-aged woman with Graves' ophthalmopathy. The chain's CDR3 is CASSGGTPQGEQYF. CDR3 DNA: TGTGCCAGCAGCGGGGGGACGCCCCAGGGCGAGCAGTACTTC.